This TCR beta chain stems from a study of blood T cell repertoires in COVID-19. On the study more broadly: T cells, B-cell-depleted T cells, or PBMCs supplied cDNA or gDNA.

CDR1 and CDR2 (germline): SNHLY, FYNNEI. V lost 8 bases to trimming and J lost 0 bases, with 11 bases between them. This CDR3 is 14 amino acids long. The repertoire was sequenced with immunoSEQ multiplex PCR; TCRdb's copy has only in-frame clones and lacks some. The data hold about 220,000 clones, with about 79% observed a single time. The sequenced sample consisted of peripheral blood. V usage is TRBV2 and J usage is TRBJ1-5; weak D call: TRBD1 (5 bases). This receptor was obtained from a man aged 50 or older with active or convalescent COVID-19. The CDR3 DNA is TGTGCCAGCCGGCAGGGCCATAGCAATCAGCCCCAGCATTTT. Its protein is CASRQGHSNQPQHF.